These 21 T cell receptor beta chains originate from one sample sequenced in a study of cytomegalovirus exposure and HLA in healthy donors. PCR used 60 Vbeta primers and 13 Jbeta primers. Clones were read by immunoSEQ multiplex PCR, and TCRdb kept only the in-frame ones, dropping some. The profile shows under 75,000 clones, approximately 90% of them singletons. Source material: PBMCs. The receptors here all came from a woman aged 25 to 39 in good health and CMV-seronegative.

V is TRBV9 and J is TRBJ2-5, with D perhaps TRBD1 (5 bases). V gave up 3 bases and J gave up 5 bases, with 14 bases separating them. Germline-derived CDR1 and CDR2 are SGDLS and YYNGEE. The CDR3 runs 14 residues. The CDR3 region is CASSARTTAETQYF. CDR3 in DNA: TGTGCCAGCAGCGCCCGGACGACAGCGGAGACCCAGTACTTC. Combining the CDR3 with reference TRBV9 and TRBJ2-5 gives the whole variable domain DSGVTQTPKHLITATGQRVTLRCSPRSGDLSVYWYQQSLDQGLQFLIQYYNGEERAKGNILERFSAQQFPDLHSELNLSSLELGDSALYFCASSARTTAETQYFGPGTRLLVL.

The chain has TRBV6-4 and TRBJ1-4; D gene unclear. This CDR3 has 15 amino acids. V lost 4 bases and J 11 bases, leaving 20 bases between the germline ends. CDR1 MRHNA and CDR2 SNTAGT come from the germline V gene. CDR3 sequence (DNA): TGTGCCAGCAGTGCGTCGTCGGGAGCTACGGGGAAACTGTTTTTT. This codes for CASSASSGATGKLFF.

The J gene is TRBJ1-3, the V gene TRBV11-3; 10 bases are a match to TRBD1. With V trimmed by 3 bases and J by 7 bases, 3 bases remained unmatched. Germline V lookup: CDR1 SGHNT, CDR2 YENEEA. The CDR3 runs 14 residues. The CDR3 DNA reads as TGTGCCAGCAGCTTCGGGACAGGGGCTAACACCATATATTTT. This codes for CASSFGTGANTIYF. Filled out from reference TRBV11-3 and TRBJ1-3, the complete variable domain reads EAGVVQSPRYKIIEKKQPVAFWCNPISGHNTLYWYLQNLGQGPELLIRYENEEAVDDSQLPKDRFSAERLKGVDSTLKIQPAELGDSAVYLCASSFGTGANTIYFGEGSWLTVV.

This chain connects TRBV7-6 to TRBJ1-6; D perhaps matches TRBD1 (6 bases). CDR1 is SGHVS and CDR2 is FNYEAQ in the germline V gene. The V end was cut by 5 bases, the J end by 5 bases, with 13 bases between. The CDR3 is made up of 15 amino acids. CDR3 DNA: TGTGCCAGCAGCCCAATACAGGGAGATAATTCACCCCTCCACTTT. Translation: CASSPIQGDNSPLHF.

This chain links TRBV11-2 with TRBJ2-3; D is undetermined. The V and J ends lost 5 bases and 6 bases respectively, with 9 bases between them. This CDR3 contains 12 residues. CDR1 SGHAT and CDR2 FQNNGV come from the germline V gene. The CDR3 spells CASSEHQDTQYF. DNA for the CDR3: TGTGCCAGCAGCGAACACCAGGATACGCAGTATTTT.

Here the CDR3 reads CASRNRDGYTF. Written as DNA, the CDR3 is TGTGCCAGCAGGAACAGGGATGGCTACACCTTC. J is TRBJ1-2 and V is TRBV5-8; perhaps TRBD1 as D (6 bases). Germline CDR1 and CDR2: SGHTS and YDEGEE. The CDR3 extends over 11 amino acids. Trimming removed 5 bases at V and 6 bases at J, with 8 bases between.

The chain employs TRBV28 and TRBJ1-3; D not certain. The CDR3 has 15 residues. Germline CDR1 MDHEN, CDR2 SYDVKM. Between the trimmed V and J ends, which lost 1 base and 0 bases, there was a span of 7 bases. CDR3 loop: CASSLSQFSGNTIYF. For the CDR3, the DNA is TGTGCCAGCAGTTTATCGCAGTTCTCTGGAAACACCATATATTTT.

This clone showed up just a few times. The J gene is TRBJ2-7, the V gene TRBV7-9, with D possibly matching TRBD2 (5 bases). Trimming shortened V by 5 bases and J by 3 bases, and 11 bases separated the two germline ends. Germline V gives CDR1 SEHNR, CDR2 FQNEAQ (reference sequence). The CDR3 loop spans 13 amino acids. In DNA, the CDR3 is TGTGCCAGCAGCCCGGACGGACTCTACGAGCAGTACTTC. It translates to CASSPDGLYEQYF.

The genes are TRBV29-1 and TRBJ2-7; 7 bases line up with TRBD1. The CDR3 contains 14 residues. The V gene end was trimmed by 6 bases and the J gene end by 1 base; junction bases not matched to a gene: 9. Germline CDR1 is SQVTM and CDR2 is ANQGSEA. The CDR3 DNA follows: TGCAGCGTGTCGGACAGGTTTGCGTCCTACGAGCAGTACTTC. This translates into CSVSDRFASYEQYF.

The sample holds one count of this clone. This sequence joins TRBV15 and TRBJ2-7; 11 bases line up with TRBD1. Trimming removed 2 bases from V and 4 bases from J; junction bases left unmatched: 7. CDR1 and CDR2 (germline): LNHNV, YYDKDF (reference sequence). CDR3 length equals 16 residues. The CDR3 protein is CATSRSEGQGVYEQYF. The CDR3 coding sequence is TGTGCCACCAGCAGAAGTGAGGGACAGGGGGTTTACGAGCAGTACTTC.

The V gene is TRBV15, the J gene TRBJ1-3; possibly TRBD1 for D (5 bases). The CDR3 runs to 15 residues. Deletions cut 5 bases from V and 7 bases from J, with 18 bases between. The V gene's germline CDR1 is LNHNV and CDR2 YYDKDF (reference sequence). In DNA form, the CDR3 reads TGTGCCACCAGCTTACGACAGCCGCGCTACAACACCATATATTTT. This translates into CATSLRQPRYNTIYF.

V gene TRBV4-2 combines with J gene TRBJ1-6; D might be TRBD1 (5 bases). The V end lost 1 base, the J end lost 6 bases, and 16 bases lay between the germline ends. This CDR3 comprises 17 residues. Germline V CDR1 and CDR2: LGHNA, YNFKEQ. CDR3 in amino acids: CASSQGSLAGPNSPLHF. Written as DNA, the CDR3 is TGTGCCAGCAGCCAAGGATCGCTGGCAGGGCCTAATTCACCCCTCCACTTT.

V is TRBV7-9 and J is TRBJ2-7; maybe TRBD2 (6 bases). CDR1 and CDR2 (germline): SEHNR, FQNEAQ (reference sequence). This CDR3 is 15 amino acids long. Trimming took off 4 bases at V and 4 bases at J, with 17 bases between the two ends. The CDR3 sequence: CASSSSGTLPYEQYF. Here the CDR3 DNA reads TGTGCCAGCAGCTCCTCCGGGACTCTACCTTACGAGCAGTACTTC.

The chain joins TRBV6-4 to TRBJ1-2, with D possibly TRBD1 on 5 matching bases. Trimming removed 4 bases from V and 13 bases from J, with 19 bases in between. This CDR3 is built from 13 residues. Per the germline V gene, CDR1 is MRHNA and CDR2 is SNTAGT. The CDR3 protein is CASSATGAMAATF. The CDR3 bases are TGTGCCAGCAGTGCCACAGGAGCAATGGCAGCCACCTTC.

The chain is built from TRBV28 and TRBJ2-2; D possibly corresponds to TRBD1 (6 bases). Trimming took off 11 bases at V and 0 bases at J, with 13 bases between the two ends. The CDR3 is 14 residues long. Germline CDR1 and CDR2: MDHEN and SYDVKM. The CDR3 protein is CAAQDSANTGELFF. For the CDR3, the DNA is TGTGCCGCCCAGGACAGCGCGAACACCGGGGAGCTGTTTTTT.

The V call is TRBV4-3, the J call TRBJ2-7; 7 bases map to TRBD1. CDR3 length: 17 amino acids. Germline loops: CDR1 LGHNA, CDR2 YSLEER. After removal of 1 base from V and 2 bases from J, the junction contained 11 bases not matched to a gene. The CDR3: CASSQGVQGVPTYEQYF. DNA for the CDR3: TGCGCCAGCAGCCAAGGAGTGCAGGGGGTACCAACCTACGAGCAGTACTTC.

The V call is TRBV10-3, the J call TRBJ2-2, with D unclear. Germline V lookup: CDR1 ENHRY, CDR2 SYGVKD. V shed 9 bases and J shed 2 bases, with 10 bases lying between them. The CDR3 loop spans 13 amino acids. Here the CDR3 DNA reads TGTGCCATTGTGACAACCAACACCGGGGAGCTGTTTTTT. It is translated as CAIVTTNTGELFF.

The chain joins TRBV11-2 to TRBJ2-7, with 13 positions matching TRBD2. V lost 5 bases to trimming and J lost 3 bases; unmatched junction nucleotides: 10. CDR3 size: 17 residues. Germline V CDR1 and CDR2: SGHAT, FQNNGV. The DNA for the CDR3 is TGTGCCAGCAGCCCTAGGAGGACTAGCGGGAGTATCTACGAGCAGTACTTC. It codes for CASSPRRTSGSIYEQYF.

The chain employs TRBV29-1 and TRBJ2-3; TRBD1 matches 9 bases. Germline trimming cut 4 bases from V and 6 bases from J; bases unmatched to any gene: 5. The CDR3 contains 13 residues. Germline V gives CDR1 SQVTM, CDR2 ANQGSEA. The CDR3 reads CSVVRDRADTQYF. The CDR3 nucleotides are TGCAGCGTTGTTCGGGACAGGGCCGATACGCAGTATTTT.

The V gene is TRBV9, the J gene TRBJ1-1; D not resolved. V dropped 0 bases and J dropped 6 bases, with 6 bases sitting between them. This CDR3 is 12 amino acids long. The germline CDR1 and CDR2 sequences are SGDLS and YYNGEE. CDR3 sequence reads: CASSVASAEAFF. The CDR3 DNA reads as TGTGCCAGCAGCGTAGCATCAGCTGAAGCTTTCTTT.

Here the CDR3 reads CASSQLAGGPGETQYF. The DNA of the CDR3 is TGTGCCAGCAGCCAACTAGCGGGAGGGCCAGGGGAGACCCAGTACTTC. The chain recombines TRBV7-9 with TRBJ2-5; TRBD2 matches at 13 bases. Germline lookup yields CDR1 SEHNR and CDR2 FQNEAQ (reference sequence). This CDR3 region has 16 residues. V was pared by 5 bases and J by 5 bases, with 8 bases of the junction left unmatched.